The 16 T cell receptor beta chains presented below share a single source sample, sequenced in a study of blood T cell repertoires in COVID-19. Profiling relied on immunoSEQ multiplex PCR, and the TCRdb table lists in-frame clones only, not all of them. Here the sample spans 250,000 to 350,000 clones, roughly 84% being singletons. The sample consisted of peripheral blood. The receptors stem from a human donor with COVID-19, enrolled during active disease. The donor label of this sample is uncertain.

The chain couples TRBV15 to TRBJ2-1; tentative D call: TRBD2 (5 bases). This CDR3 has 16 amino acids. CDR1 LNHNV and CDR2 YYDKDF come from the germline V gene (reference sequence). Between the trimmed V and J ends, which lost 0 bases and 5 bases, there was a span of 14 bases. The CDR3 DNA sequence: TGTGCCACCAGCAGAGATCGACTATCGGACGACAATGAGCAGTTCTTC. As protein: CATSRDRLSDDNEQFF.

The V call is TRBV11-3, the J call TRBJ2-5, with 14 bases matching TRBD2. The germline V gene has CDR1 SGHNT and CDR2 YENEEA. This CDR3 is built from 18 residues. J lost 4 bases, V lost 5 bases, and 12 bases had no gene match. Here the CDR3 reads CASSLGQGGTSGRETQYF. CDR3 coding DNA: TGTGCCAGCAGCCTAGGACAGGGGGGGACTAGCGGGAGAGAGACCCAGTACTTC.

The chain employs TRBV2 and TRBJ1-2; 8 bases are shared with TRBD1. Germline V gene data show CDR1 as SNHLY and CDR2 as FYNNEI. The CDR3 runs to 15 residues. With 6 bases clipped from V and 5 bases from J, the junction kept 11 bases outside the gene matches. The CDR3: CASSRPTGGRYGYTF. In nucleotides, the CDR3 is TGTGCCAGCAGCCGCCCCACAGGGGGACGGTATGGCTACACCTTC.

The chain combines TRBV7-2 with TRBJ1-3; tentative D call: TRBD1 (6 bases). Germline V gives CDR1 SGHTA, CDR2 FQGNSA. The CDR3 extends over 16 amino acids. The V end was cut by 2 bases, the J end by 0 bases, with 11 bases between. The CDR3 protein is CASSLSGHLSGNTIYF. The DNA for the CDR3 is TGTGCCAGCAGCTTATCGGGACACCTCTCTGGAAACACCATATATTTT.

The chain links TRBV3-1 (or the pseudogene TRBV3-2) to TRBJ1-6; D call uncertain. Germline V gene data show CDR1 as LGHDT and CDR2 as YNNKEL (reference sequence). This CDR3 is 14 amino acids long. Between the trimmed V and J ends, which lost 0 bases and 6 bases, there was a span of 6 bases. The CDR3 is CASSQDPVNSPLHF. CDR3 coding DNA: TGTGCCAGCAGCCAAGATCCGGTTAATTCACCCCTCCACTTT.

The chain combines TRBV5-1 with TRBJ2-5; TRBD2 agrees at 15 bases. CDR1 SGHRS and CDR2 YFSETQ come from the germline V gene. The CDR3 consists of 15 residues. The J segment lost 5 bases and the V segment lost 5 bases, leaving 4 bases of the junction unmatched. CDR3 in DNA: TGCGCCAGCAGGGGACTAGCGGGAGGTATGGAGACCCAGTACTTC. It is translated as CASRGLAGGMETQYF.

This chain uses TRBV19 with TRBJ2-2; no clear D. The germline V gene encodes CDR1 LNHDA and CDR2 SQIVND (reference sequence). Trimming took off 1 base at V and 0 bases at J, with 12 bases between the two ends. The CDR3 is made up of 17 amino acids. In DNA form, the CDR3 reads TGTGCCAGTAGTATAGGAGCAGCGCTCGCGAACACCGGGGAGCTGTTTTTT. Translated: CASSIGAALANTGELFF. Supplemented by reference TRBV19 and TRBJ2-2, the full variable domain reads DGGITQSPKYLFRKEGQNVTLSCEQNLNHDAMYWYRQDPGQGLRLIYYSQIVNDFQKGDIAEGYSVSREKKESFPLTVTSAQKNPTAFYLCASSIGAALANTGELFFGEGSRLTVL.

V usage is TRBV19 and J usage is TRBJ2-6; D perhaps matches TRBD1 (5 bases). CDR1 is LNHDA, CDR2 SQIVND, per germline (reference sequence). V lost 0 bases and J 3 bases, leaving 15 bases between the germline ends. This CDR3 is built from 18 residues. The CDR3 DNA reads as TGTGCCAGTAGTATAGATCATAAGGGGCTGGGTGGGGCCAACGTCCTGACTTTC. As protein: CASSIDHKGLGGANVLTF.

The rearrangement links TRBV28 to TRBJ1-1, with D maybe TRBD1 (5 bases). The germline V gene encodes CDR1 MDHEN and CDR2 SYDVKM. Trimming took 7 bases from V and 1 from J, leaving 13 bases between them. The CDR3 extends over 14 amino acids. The CDR3: CASTPAGENTEAFF. The DNA for the CDR3 is TGTGCCAGCACCCCCGCGGGGGAGAACACTGAAGCTTTCTTT.

This chain connects TRBV19 to TRBJ1-2; TRBD1 matches 8 bases. V dropped 5 bases and J dropped 1; count of bases not matched to a gene: 6. The germline V gene encodes CDR1 LNHDA and CDR2 SQIVND (reference sequence). CDR3 size: 15 residues. The CDR3 region has the DNA TGTGCCAGTAGTCCGGACAGGGATCTTAACTATGGCTACACCTTC. Translation: CASSPDRDLNYGYTF.

V is TRBV7-6 and J is TRBJ2-3; a weak D match, TRBD2 (6 bases). The CDR3 has 18 amino acids. The V gene's germline CDR1 is SGHVS and CDR2 FNYEAQ. V was shortened by 8 bases and J by 2 bases, with 26 bases between the two germline ends. Here the CDR3 DNA reads TGTGCCAGCGGGCCCCGGGACTCCTCTGGCCCCGTCACAGATACGCAGTATTTT. It encodes CASGPRDSSGPVTDTQYF. Drawing the rest from reference TRBV7-6 and TRBJ2-3, the complete variable domain is GAGVSQSPRYKVTKRGQDVALRCDPISGHVSLYWYRQALGQGPEFLTYFNYEAQQDKSGLPNDRFSAERPEGSISTLTIQRTEQRDSAMYRCASGPRDSSGPVTDTQYFGPGTRLTVL.

In its sample, this clone was seen once. The rearrangement joins TRBV19 to TRBJ2-2; possibly TRBD1 for D (6 bases). Germline V lookup: CDR1 LNHDA, CDR2 SQIVND (reference sequence). V was trimmed by 6 bases and J by 1 base, leaving 6 bases between them. The CDR3 has 13 residues. In DNA, the CDR3 is TGTGCCAGTAGGACAGGGAACACCGGGGAGCTGTTTTTT. This sequence encodes CASRTGNTGELFF. The whole variable domain, filled in from reference TRBV19 and TRBJ2-2, reads DGGITQSPKYLFRKEGQNVTLSCEQNLNHDAMYWYRQDPGQGLRLIYYSQIVNDFQKGDIAEGYSVSREKKESFPLTVTSAQKNPTAFYLCASRTGNTGELFFGEGSRLTVL.

The rearrangement uses TRBV6-5 and TRBJ1-4; TRBD1 is a possible D gene (5 bases). V dropped 8 bases and J dropped 6 bases, with 16 bases sitting between them. Looked up from germline, CDR1 is MNHEY and CDR2 is SVGAGI. CDR3 size: 14 residues. In nucleotides, the CDR3 is TGTGCCAGCTCGGGGGGAGGGCTTTATGAAAAACTGTTTTTT. Translated: CASSGGGLYEKLFF.

The chain links TRBV7-2 to TRBJ1-5; the D gene is possibly TRBD1 (5 bases). Germline CDR1 is SGHTA and CDR2 is FQGNSA. The CDR3 runs 14 residues. V was pared by 5 bases and J by 4 bases, with 12 bases between. The CDR3 nucleotides read TGTGCCAGCAGCGTTACAGGTTTAAATCAGCCCCAGCATTTT. It specifies CASSVTGLNQPQHF.

The chain has TRBV6-5 and TRBJ2-3; TRBD2 aligns across 8 bases. This CDR3 region has 14 residues. V lost 7 bases and J lost 7; bases outside the gene matches: 10. CDR1 MNHEY and CDR2 SVGAGI come from the germline V gene. Written as DNA, the CDR3 is TGTGCCAGCACTACTCCAGCGGGAGCAAATACGCAGTATTTT. This codes for CASTTPAGANTQYF.

The chain carries TRBV5-1 and TRBJ2-1, with 7 bases lining up with TRBD2. CDR3 length: 16 residues. Germline CDR1 is SGHRS and CDR2 is YFSETQ. V lost 5 bases and J lost 3; bases outside the gene matches: 11. The DNA of the CDR3 is TGCGCCAGCAGTCCTTCAAGGCTAGCGGACTACAATGAGCAGTTCTTC. This translates into CASSPSRLADYNEQFF.